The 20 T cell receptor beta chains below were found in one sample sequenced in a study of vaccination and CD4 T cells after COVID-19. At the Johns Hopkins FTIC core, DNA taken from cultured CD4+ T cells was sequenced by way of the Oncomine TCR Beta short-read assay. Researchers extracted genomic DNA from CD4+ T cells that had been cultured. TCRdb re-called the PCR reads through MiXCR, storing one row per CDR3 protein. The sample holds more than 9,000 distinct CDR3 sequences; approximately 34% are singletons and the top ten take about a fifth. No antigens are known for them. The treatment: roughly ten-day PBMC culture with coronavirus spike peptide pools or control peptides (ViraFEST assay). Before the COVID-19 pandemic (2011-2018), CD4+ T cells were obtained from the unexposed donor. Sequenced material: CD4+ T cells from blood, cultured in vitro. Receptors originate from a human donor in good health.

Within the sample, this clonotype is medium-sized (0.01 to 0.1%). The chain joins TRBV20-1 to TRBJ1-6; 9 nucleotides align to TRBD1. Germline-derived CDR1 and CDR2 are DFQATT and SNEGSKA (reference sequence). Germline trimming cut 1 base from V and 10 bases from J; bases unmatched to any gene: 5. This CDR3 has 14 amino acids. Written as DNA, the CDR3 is TGCAGTGCTAGAGGGGACAGGGAGGTCTCACCCCTCCACTTT. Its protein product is CSARGDREVSPLHF.

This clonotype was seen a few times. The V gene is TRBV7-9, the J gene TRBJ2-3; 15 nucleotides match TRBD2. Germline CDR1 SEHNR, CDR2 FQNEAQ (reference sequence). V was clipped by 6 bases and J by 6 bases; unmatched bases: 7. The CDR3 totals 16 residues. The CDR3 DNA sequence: TGTGCCAGCAGGTTGGGACTAGCGGGAGGAAGTGATACGCAGTATTTT. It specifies CASRLGLAGGSDTQYF.

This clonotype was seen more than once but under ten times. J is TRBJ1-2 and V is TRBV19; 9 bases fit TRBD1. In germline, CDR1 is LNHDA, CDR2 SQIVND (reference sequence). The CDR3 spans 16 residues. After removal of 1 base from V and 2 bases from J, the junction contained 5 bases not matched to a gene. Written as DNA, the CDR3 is TGTGCCAGTAGTATAGCTGCGGACAGGGGAAACTATGGCTACACCTTC. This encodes CASSIAADRGNYGYTF.

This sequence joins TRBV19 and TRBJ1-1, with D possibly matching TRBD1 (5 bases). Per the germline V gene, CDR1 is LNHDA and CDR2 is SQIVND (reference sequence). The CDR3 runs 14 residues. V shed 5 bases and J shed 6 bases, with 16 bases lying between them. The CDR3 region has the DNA TGTGCCAGTAGTGTCTGGGACGTATCTTCTGAAGCTTTCTTT. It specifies CASSVWDVSSEAFF.

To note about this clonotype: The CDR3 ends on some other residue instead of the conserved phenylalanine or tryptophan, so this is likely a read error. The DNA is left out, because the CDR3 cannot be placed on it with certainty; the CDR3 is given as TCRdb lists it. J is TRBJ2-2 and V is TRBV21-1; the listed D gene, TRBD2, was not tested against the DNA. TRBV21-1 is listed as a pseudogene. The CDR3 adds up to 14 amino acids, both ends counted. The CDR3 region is CASSFRAAPYRAAG.

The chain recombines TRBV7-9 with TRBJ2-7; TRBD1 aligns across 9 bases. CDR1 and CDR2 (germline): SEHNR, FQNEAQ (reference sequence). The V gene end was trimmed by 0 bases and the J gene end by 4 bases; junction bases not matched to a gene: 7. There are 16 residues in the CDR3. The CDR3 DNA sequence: TGTGCCAGCAGCTTAGCTGGGGACAGGGTACGTTACGAGCAGTACTTC. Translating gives CASSLAGDRVRYEQYF.

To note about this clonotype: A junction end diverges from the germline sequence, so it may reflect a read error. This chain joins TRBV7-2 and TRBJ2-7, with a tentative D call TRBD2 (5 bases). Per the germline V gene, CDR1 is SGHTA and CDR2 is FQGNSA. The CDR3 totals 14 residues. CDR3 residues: CASSLASNPYEQYF. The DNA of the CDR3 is TGTGCCAGCAGCCTAGCTAGCAACCCCTACGAGCAGTACTTC.

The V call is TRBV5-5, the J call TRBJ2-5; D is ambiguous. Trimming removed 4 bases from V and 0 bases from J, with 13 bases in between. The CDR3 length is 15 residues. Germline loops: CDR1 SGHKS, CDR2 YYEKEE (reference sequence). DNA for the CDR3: TGTGCCAGCAGCCGGACGAATCTGAACCAAGAGACCCAGTACTTC. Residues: CASSRTNLNQETQYF.

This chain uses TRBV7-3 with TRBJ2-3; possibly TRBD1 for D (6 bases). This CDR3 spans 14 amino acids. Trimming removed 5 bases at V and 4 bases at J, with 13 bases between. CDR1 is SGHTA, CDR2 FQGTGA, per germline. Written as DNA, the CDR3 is TGTGCCAGCAGCCCCGGGACACCTCCAGATACGCAGTATTTT. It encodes CASSPGTPPDTQYF.

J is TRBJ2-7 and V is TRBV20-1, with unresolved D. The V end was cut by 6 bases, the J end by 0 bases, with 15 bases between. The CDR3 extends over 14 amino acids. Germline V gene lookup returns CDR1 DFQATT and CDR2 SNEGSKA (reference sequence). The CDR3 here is CSADRVGYSYEQYF. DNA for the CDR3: TGCAGTGCCGATCGTGTTGGTTACTCCTACGAGCAGTACTTC.

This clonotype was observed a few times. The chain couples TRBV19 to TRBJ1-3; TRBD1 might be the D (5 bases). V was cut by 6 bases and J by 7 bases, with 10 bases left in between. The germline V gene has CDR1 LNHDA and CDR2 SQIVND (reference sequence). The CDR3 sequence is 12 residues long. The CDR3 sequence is CASRAGRNTIYF. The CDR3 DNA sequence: TGTGCCAGTAGGGCAGGGAGGAACACCATATATTTT.

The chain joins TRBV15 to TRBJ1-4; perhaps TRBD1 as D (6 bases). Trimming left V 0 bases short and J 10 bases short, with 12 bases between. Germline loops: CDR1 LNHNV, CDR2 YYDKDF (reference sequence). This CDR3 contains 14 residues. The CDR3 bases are TGTGCCACCAGCAGAGAAGGGACATCAGGAAAACTGTTTTTT. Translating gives CATSREGTSGKLFF.

CDR3 DNA: TGTGCCAGCACCCCCCGGGGTGGCTACACCTTC. It encodes CASTPRGGYTF. The chain uses TRBV12-3 or TRBV12-4 and TRBJ1-2; D ambiguous. V dropped 7 bases and J dropped 7 bases, with 10 bases sitting between them. The CDR3 is 11 residues long.

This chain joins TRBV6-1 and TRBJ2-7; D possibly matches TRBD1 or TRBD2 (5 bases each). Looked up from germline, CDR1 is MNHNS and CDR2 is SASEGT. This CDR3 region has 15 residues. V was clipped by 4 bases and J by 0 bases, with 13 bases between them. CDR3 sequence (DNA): TGTGCCAGCAGTGTGTCGGGACGCCTCTCCTACGAGCAGTACTTC. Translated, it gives CASSVSGRLSYEQYF.

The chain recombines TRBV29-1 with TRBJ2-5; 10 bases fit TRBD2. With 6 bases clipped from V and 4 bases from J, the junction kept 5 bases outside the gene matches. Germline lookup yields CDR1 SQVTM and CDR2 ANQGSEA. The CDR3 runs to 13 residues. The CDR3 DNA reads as TGCAGCGTAGTAGCGGGAGGTCGAGAGACCCAGTACTTC. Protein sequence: CSVVAGGRETQYF.

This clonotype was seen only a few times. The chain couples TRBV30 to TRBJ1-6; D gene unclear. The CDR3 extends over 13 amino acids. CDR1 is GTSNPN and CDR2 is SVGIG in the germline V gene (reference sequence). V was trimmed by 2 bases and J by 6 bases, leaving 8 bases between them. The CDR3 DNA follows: TGTGCCTGGAGTCCCCCGACTAATTCACCCCTCCACTTT. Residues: CAWSPPTNSPLHF.

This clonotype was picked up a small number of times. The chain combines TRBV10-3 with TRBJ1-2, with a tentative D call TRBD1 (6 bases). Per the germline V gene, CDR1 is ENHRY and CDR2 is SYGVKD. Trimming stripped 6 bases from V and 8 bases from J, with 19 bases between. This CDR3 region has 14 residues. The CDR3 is CAIRTLTGSGGYTF. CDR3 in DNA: TGTGCCATCAGGACCCTAACAGGGTCAGGGGGCTACACCTTC.

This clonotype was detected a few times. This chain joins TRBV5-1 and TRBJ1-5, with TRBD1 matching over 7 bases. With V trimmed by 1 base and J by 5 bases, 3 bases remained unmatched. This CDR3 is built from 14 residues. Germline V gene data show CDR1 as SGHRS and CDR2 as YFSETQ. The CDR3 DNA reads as TGCGCCAGCAGCTTGCAGGGGGTGGATCAGCCCCAGCATTTT. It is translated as CASSLQGVDQPQHF.

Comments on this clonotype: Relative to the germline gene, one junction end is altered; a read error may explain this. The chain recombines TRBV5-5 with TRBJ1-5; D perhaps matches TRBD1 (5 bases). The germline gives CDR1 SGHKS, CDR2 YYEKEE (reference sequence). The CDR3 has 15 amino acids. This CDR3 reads CASSLGDGSNQPQHF. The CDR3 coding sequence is TGCGCCAGCAGCTTGGGGGACGGTAGCAATCAGCCCCAGCATTTT.

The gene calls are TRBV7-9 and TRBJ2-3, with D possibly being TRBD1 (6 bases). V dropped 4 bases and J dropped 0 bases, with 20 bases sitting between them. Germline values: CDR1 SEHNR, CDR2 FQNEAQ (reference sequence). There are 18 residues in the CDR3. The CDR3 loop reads CASSSSPPGVASTDTQYF. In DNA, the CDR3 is TGTGCCAGCAGCTCCTCTCCACCAGGGGTCGCAAGCACAGATACGCAGTATTTT.